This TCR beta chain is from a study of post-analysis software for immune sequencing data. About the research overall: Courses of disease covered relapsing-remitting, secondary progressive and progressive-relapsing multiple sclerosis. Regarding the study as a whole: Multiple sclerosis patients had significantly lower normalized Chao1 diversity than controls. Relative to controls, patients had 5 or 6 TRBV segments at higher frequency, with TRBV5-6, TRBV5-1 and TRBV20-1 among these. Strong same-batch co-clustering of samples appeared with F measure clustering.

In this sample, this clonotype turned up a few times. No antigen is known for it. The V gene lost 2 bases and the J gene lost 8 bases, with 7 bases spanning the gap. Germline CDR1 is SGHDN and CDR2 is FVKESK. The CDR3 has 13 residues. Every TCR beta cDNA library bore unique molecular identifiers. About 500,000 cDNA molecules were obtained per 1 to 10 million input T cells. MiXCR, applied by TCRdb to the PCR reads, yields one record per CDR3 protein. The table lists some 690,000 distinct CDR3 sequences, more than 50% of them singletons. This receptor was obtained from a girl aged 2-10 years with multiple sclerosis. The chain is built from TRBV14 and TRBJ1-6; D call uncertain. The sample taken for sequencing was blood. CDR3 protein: CASSQLSDSPLHF. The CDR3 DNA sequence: TGTGCCAGCAGCCAACTAAGCGATTCACCCCTCCACTTT. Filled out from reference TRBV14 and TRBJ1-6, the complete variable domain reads EAGVTQFPSHSVIEKGQTVTLRCDPISGHDNLYWYRRVMGKEIKFLLHFVKESKQDESGMPNNRFLAERTGGTYSTLKVQPAELEDSGVYFCASSQLSDSPLHFGNGTRLTVT.